Sequencing of this TCR beta chain was carried out in a study of cytomegalovirus exposure and HLA in healthy donors. Study-wide results and caveats: A link between a missense DCLRE1C variant and TCR beta V- and J-gene trimming emerged from a later analysis. There were 150 to 200 TCR beta chains listed as cytomegalovirus-associated.

The PCR contained 60 Vbeta and 13 Jbeta primers. Clones were read by immunoSEQ multiplex PCR, and TCRdb kept only the in-frame ones, dropping some. Of under 150,000 clones detected, approximately 84% appear once; the ten largest clones hold roughly 2.5%. As to this clone: Its target is not known.

The receptor was isolated from a boy between 2 and 10 years old in good health and CMV-seronegative. The sequenced material came from PBMCs.

The CDR3 spells CASSSLAGGPTDTQYF. In DNA form, the CDR3 reads TGTGCCAGCAGCTCTCTAGCGGGAGGGCCCACAGATACGCAGTATTTT. The chain couples TRBV7-9 to TRBJ2-3, with 12 bases aligning to TRBD2. Germline V gene sequence: CDR1 SEHNR, CDR2 FQNEAQ (reference sequence). CDR3 length equals 16 residues. V lost 4 bases, J lost 2 bases, and 4 bases stayed unmatched.